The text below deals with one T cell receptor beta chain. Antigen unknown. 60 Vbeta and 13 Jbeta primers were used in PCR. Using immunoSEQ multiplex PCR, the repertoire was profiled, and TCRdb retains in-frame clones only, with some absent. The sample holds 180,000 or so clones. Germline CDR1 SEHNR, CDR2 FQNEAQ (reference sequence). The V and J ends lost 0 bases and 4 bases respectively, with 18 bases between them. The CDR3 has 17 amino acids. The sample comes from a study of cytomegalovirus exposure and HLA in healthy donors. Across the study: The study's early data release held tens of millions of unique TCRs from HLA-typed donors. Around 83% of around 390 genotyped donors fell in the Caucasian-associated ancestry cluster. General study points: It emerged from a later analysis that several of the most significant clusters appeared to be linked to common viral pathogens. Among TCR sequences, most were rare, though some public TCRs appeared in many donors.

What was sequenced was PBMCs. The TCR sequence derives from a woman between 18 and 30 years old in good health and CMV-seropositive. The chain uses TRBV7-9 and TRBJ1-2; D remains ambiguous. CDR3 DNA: TGTGCCAGCAGCTTAGCGGTGAATGTCGGGATCATCTATGGCTACACCTTC. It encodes CASSLAVNVGIIYGYTF.